This is a list of T cell receptor beta chains from one sample in a study of control samples from healthy donors and cancer patients. Assay used: immunoSEQ multiplex PCR; TCRdb lists only in-frame clones, some missing. The sample records under 150,000 clones, 88% being singletons. Sequenced input: blood. Receptors were obtained from a woman aged 70-85 years in good health. CDR3s include the opening cysteine and the closing phenylalanine or tryptophan. The D gene is left open where the match is weak. The size entry is marked missing in some rows and otherwise reads once, few, many or a size class.

size | J | V | D | CDR3 | DNA
- | TRBJ2-5 | TRBV18 | - | CASSPLRGIAETQYF | TGTGCCAGCTCACCTCTCAGGGGTATTGCGGAGACCCAGTACTTC
once | TRBJ1-2 | TRBV19 | TRBD1 | CASSPSTGTGNYGYTF | TGTGCCAGTAGTCCATCTACCGGGACAGGGAACTATGGCTACACCTTC
- | TRBJ1-1 | TRBV5-1 | - | CASSVGGGGTEAFF | TGCGCCAGCAGCGTAGGGGGTGGTGGCACTGAAGCTTTCTTT
- | TRBJ2-2 | TRBV5-4 | - | CASSLATQGNTGELFF | TGTGCCAGCAGCTTGGCCACACAGGGGAACACCGGGGAGCTGTTTTTT
- | TRBJ2-2 | TRBV7-9 | - | CASSPRTTPNTGELFF | TGTGCCAGCAGCCCACGGACAACGCCGAACACCGGGGAGCTGTTTTTT
- | TRBJ1-1 | TRBV5-4 | - | CASSLAGSLNTEAFF | TGTGCCAGCAGCTTGGCGGGCAGCTTAAACACTGAAGCTTTCTTT
- | TRBJ2-5 | TRBV4-2 | TRBD1 | CASSQGTGGIETQYF | TGTGCCAGCAGCCAAGGGACAGGGGGGATAGAGACCCAGTACTTC
- | TRBJ2-5 | TRBV2 | TRBD1 | CASRGTGRAQETQYF | TGTGCCAGCAGGGGGACAGGGAGGGCTCAAGAGACCCAGTACTTC
- | TRBJ1-4 | TRBV5-1 | - | CASSAGEQGEKLFF | TGCGCCAGCAGCGCCGGGGAGCAAGGGGAAAAACTGTTTTTT
- | TRBJ2-1 | TRBV6-5 | TRBD2 | CASRPSSGGYNEQFF | TGTGCCAGCAGGCCCTCTAGCGGGGGTTACAATGAGCAGTTCTTC
- | TRBJ1-5 | TRBV4-2 | - | CASSQDTSGRRDQPQHF | TGTGCCAGCAGCCAAGATACGTCGGGGAGAAGGGATCAGCCCCAGCATTTT
- | TRBJ2-7 | TRBV5-8 | - | CASSLKSWGDGSYEQYF | TGTGCCAGCAGCTTGAAGTCTTGGGGTGACGGGTCCTACGAGCAGTACTTC